The 18 T cell receptor beta chains below come from one sample, sequenced in a study of blood T cell repertoires in COVID-19. Assay used: immunoSEQ multiplex PCR; TCRdb lists only in-frame clones, some missing. The sample consists of approximately 300,000 clones, less than 85% of them appearing once. Sequenced material: PBMCs or T cells enriched from blood (not recorded which). Every receptor here comes from a woman aged 25 to 39 who had been exposed to COVID-19.

The chain combines TRBV11-2 with TRBJ2-7; 7 bases line up with TRBD2. The germline gives CDR1 SGHAT, CDR2 FQNNGV. V dropped 5 bases and J dropped 6; count of bases not matched to a gene: 13. The CDR3 length is 15 residues. The chain's CDR3 is CASSRLRGGEGEQYF. The CDR3 coding sequence is TGTGCCAGCAGCCGTCTCCGTGGAGGGGAGGGCGAGCAGTACTTC.

The chain uses TRBV7-2 and TRBJ2-3, with a tentative D call TRBD1 (5 bases). V lost 1 base, J lost 5 bases, and 13 bases lay in between. CDR1 and CDR2 from the germline V gene are SGHTA and FQGNSA. CDR3 length equals 15 residues. The CDR3 loop is CASSLEAGYGDTQYF. In nucleotides, the CDR3 is TGTGCCAGCAGCTTAGAGGCAGGGTATGGAGATACGCAGTATTTT. The entire variable domain, with the rest obtained from reference TRBV7-2 and TRBJ2-3, is as follows: GAGVSQSPSNKVTEKGKDVELRCDPISGHTALYWYRQSLGQGLEFLIYFQGNSAPDKSGLPSDRFSAERTGGSVSTLTIQRTQQEDSAVYLCASSLEAGYGDTQYFGPGTRLTVL.

This clone is a singleton in its sample. The rearrangement links TRBV27 to TRBJ2-5, with D maybe TRBD2 (5 bases). The CDR3 covers 14 residues. Deletions cut 4 bases from V and 4 bases from J, with 13 bases between. The germline V gene encodes CDR1 MNHEY and CDR2 SMNVEV (reference sequence). CDR3 residues: CASSSGPSRETQYF. CDR3 nucleotide sequence: TGTGCCAGCAGTTCCGGTCCTAGCAGAGAGACCCAGTACTTC.

In this sample, this clone turned up a few times. The CDR3 region has the DNA TGTGCCAGCAGCTACGGGACAGGGGCCCTAGCTTTAGGTTCACCCCTCCACTTT. Its protein is CASSYGTGALALGSPLHF. J is TRBJ1-6 and V is TRBV13; 10 bases are a match to TRBD1. Germline assignment: CDR1 PRHDT and CDR2 FYEKMQ (reference sequence). The CDR3 length is 18 residues. V was pared by 4 bases and J by 9 bases, with 15 bases of the junction left unmatched.

This chain links TRBV12-3 or TRBV12-4 with TRBJ1-2; TRBD1 matches at 7 bases. V lost 4 bases, J lost 6 bases, and 2 bases stayed unmatched. The CDR3 contains 12 residues. Written as DNA, the CDR3 is TGTGCCAGCAGTTCAACAGGGGATGGCTACACCTTC. It encodes CASSSTGDGYTF.

This clone was observed a single time. This chain connects TRBV10-3 to TRBJ1-5, with TRBD1 as a possible D gene (5 bases). The CDR3 length is 14 residues. Trimming stripped 10 bases from V and 0 bases from J, with 13 bases between. The germline V gene encodes CDR1 ENHRY and CDR2 SYGVKD. The CDR3 loop is CATKRGNSNQPQHF. Written as DNA, the CDR3 is TGTGCCACCAAACGGGGGAATAGCAATCAGCCCCAGCATTTT.

The V and J genes are TRBV5-4 and TRBJ1-3, with D possibly matching TRBD1 (6 bases). The length of the CDR3 is 15 residues. CDR1 and CDR2 from the germline V gene are SGHNT and YYREEE (reference sequence). The V end was cut by 4 bases, the J end by 3 bases, with 14 bases between. For the CDR3, the DNA is TGTGCCAGCAGCCGGGTGGGGGCCGGTGGAAACACCATATATTTT. This translates into CASSRVGAGGNTIYF.

The genes are TRBV15 and TRBJ2-2, with unresolved D. V was pared by 2 bases and J by 7 bases, with 8 bases between. This CDR3 has 13 residues. The germline CDR1 and CDR2 sequences are LNHNV and YYDKDF (reference sequence). CDR3: CATSRPRGGELFF. For the CDR3, the DNA is TGTGCCACCAGCAGACCCCGCGGCGGGGAGCTGTTTTTT.

With respect to this clone: Other DNA sequences in the sample encode the same CDR3. This sequence joins TRBV5-1 and TRBJ2-1, with 9 bases identical to TRBD2. The trim removed 4 bases at V and 3 bases at J, leaving 5 bases unmatched. CDR1 and CDR2 from the germline V gene are SGHRS and YFSETQ. The CDR3 sequence is 15 residues long. The CDR3 here is CASSPTSGLYNEQFF. Here the CDR3 DNA reads TGCGCCAGCAGCCCGACTAGCGGCCTCTACAATGAGCAGTTCTTC.

This clone was found once. The chain recombines TRBV7-7 with TRBJ1-2, with TRBD1 as a possible D gene (5 bases). Germline CDR1 reads SSHAT; CDR2 reads FNYEAQ (reference sequence). The CDR3 contains 14 residues. The CDR3 bases are TGTGCTAGCCCAGCTTCGCAGGGTGACTATGGCTACACCTTC. Encoded protein: CASPASQGDYGYTF. Filled out from reference TRBV7-7 and TRBJ1-2, the complete variable domain reads GAGVSQSPRYKVTKRGQDVTLRCDPISSHATLYWYQQALGQGPEFLTYFNYEAQPDKSGLPSDRFSAERPEGSISTLTIQRTEQRDSAMYRCASPASQGDYGYTFGSGTRLTVV.

The rearrangement joins TRBV7-9 to TRBJ1-5, with no clear D. CDR1 SEHNR and CDR2 FQNEAQ come from the germline V gene (reference sequence). V was cut by 5 bases and J by 3 bases, with 11 bases left in between. The CDR3 is made up of 14 amino acids. The CDR3 DNA sequence: TGTGCCAGCAGCGCTACAGCTTACAATCAGCCCCAGCATTTT. Amino acid sequence: CASSATAYNQPQHF.

This clone came up once. The gene calls are TRBV7-3 and TRBJ1-5; unclear D gene. The germline gives CDR1 SGHTA, CDR2 FQGTGA. With 4 bases removed from V and 2 bases from J, the gap between germline ends came to 6 bases. This CDR3 contains 13 residues. Written as DNA, the CDR3 is TGTGCCAGCAGCTGGGGAGGCAATCAGCCCCAGCATTTT. Protein sequence: CASSWGGNQPQHF.

The J gene is TRBJ2-1, the V gene TRBV7-2; D not certain. The CDR3 has 13 amino acids. Germline-derived CDR1 and CDR2 are SGHTA and FQGNSA. Trimming left V 0 bases short and J 10 bases short, with 10 bases between. CDR3 nucleotides: TGTGCCAGCAGCTTAGCGGTACCGAGAGAGCAGTTCTTC. Amino acids: CASSLAVPREQFF.

With respect to this clone: Distinct nucleotide sequences in the sample also encode this CDR3. This chain uses TRBV27 with TRBJ2-1, with 7 bases aligning to TRBD2. The CDR3 covers 15 residues. From germline, CDR1 is MNHEY and CDR2 SMNVEV (reference sequence). The V gene end was trimmed by 5 bases and the J gene end by 1 base; junction bases not matched to a gene: 5. This chain's CDR3 is CASSPNSGSYNEQFF. The CDR3 nucleotides are TGTGCCAGCAGTCCTAATAGCGGGTCCTACAATGAGCAGTTCTTC.

Written as DNA, the CDR3 is TGTGCCTGGAGTACCGCGGGAAGGGGAAAAACCGGGGAGCTGTTTTTT. Translation: CAWSTAGRGKTGELFF. V gene TRBV30 combines with J gene TRBJ2-2; a possible D gene is TRBD2 (6 bases). With 2 bases removed from V and 5 bases from J, the gap between germline ends came to 18 bases. Per germline, CDR1 GTSNPN and CDR2 SVGIG (reference sequence). The CDR3 loop spans 16 amino acids.

The chain combines TRBV5-1 with TRBJ1-1; TRBD1 matches 10 bases. There are 14 residues in the CDR3. V dropped 4 bases and J dropped 7; count of bases not matched to a gene: 7. Looked up from germline, CDR1 is SGHRS and CDR2 is YFSETQ. CDR3: CASSPTGGEGEAFF. CDR3 coding DNA: TGCGCCAGCAGCCCGACAGGGGGCGAGGGTGAAGCTTTCTTT.

The J gene is TRBJ1-5, the V gene TRBV28; maybe TRBD1 (5 bases). The germline CDR1 and CDR2 sequences are MDHEN and SYDVKM. V was cut by 6 bases and J by 2 bases, with 14 bases left in between. This CDR3 spans 15 amino acids. The CDR3 sequence is CASRPVGLGNQPQHF. The CDR3 DNA reads as TGTGCCAGCAGGCCCGTGGGACTAGGCAATCAGCCCCAGCATTTT.

The chain uses TRBV7-6 and TRBJ2-3; TRBD2 might be the D (5 bases). The CDR3 sequence is 14 residues long. The germline V gene has CDR1 SGHVS and CDR2 FNYEAQ. V lost 2 bases and J lost 6, with 12 bases in between. CDR3 region: CASSLPGVPDTQYF. CDR3 sequence (DNA): TGTGCCAGCAGCTTACCCGGGGTCCCGGATACGCAGTATTTT.